These T cell receptor beta chains were read from a single sample in a study of blood T cell repertoires in COVID-19. The repertoire was sequenced with immunoSEQ multiplex PCR; TCRdb's copy has only in-frame clones and lacks some. The table includes approximately 29,000 clones, 90% to 95% detected once. The sample taken for sequencing was peripheral blood. These receptors all come from a woman in her 70s with COVID-19, enrolled during active disease. Each CDR3 is given with its conserved first and last residue. The D gene is left open where the match is weak. A row's size may be missing; if present it is once, few, many or a size class.

j_call clone_size d_call v_call cdr3_nt cdr3_aa
TRBJ2-1 - TRBD2 TRBV6-4 TGTGCCAGCAGTGAAGGGCTAGCGGGAGTTATTGAGCAGTTCTTC CASSEGLAGVIEQFF
TRBJ1-4 - TRBD1 TRBV2 TGTGCCAGCAGTGTTGGGGGACAGCCTAATGAAAAACTGTTTTTT CASSVGGQPNEKLFF
TRBJ1-2 once TRBD1 TRBV4-3 TGCGCCAGCAGCCAAGATGATGTCTGGACAGGGGGTGGCTACACCTTC CASSQDDVWTGGGYTF
TRBJ1-4 - - TRBV3-1/TRBV3-2 TGTGCCAGCGAAGACAGAAATAATGAAAAACTGTTTTTT CASEDRNNEKLFF
TRBJ1-5 - - TRBV4-2 TGTGCCAGCAGCCAAGAGACGGACACCTATCAGCCCCAGCATTTT CASSQETDTYQPQHF
TRBJ2-1 - - TRBV19 TGTGCCAGTAGTAAAACCACCGGGATCCGCTCCTACAATGAGCAGTTCTTC CASSKTTGIRSYNEQFF
TRBJ1-1 - - TRBV6-5 TGTGCCAGCAGGGGCGACGATGTCGGCACTGAAGCTTTCTTT CASRGDDVGTEAFF
TRBJ1-4 - - TRBV29-1 TGCAGCGCGACCCCCGGCGGGGGGGAACTGTTTTTT CSATPGGGELFF
TRBJ2-7 - - TRBV11-3 TGTGCCAGCAGCTCGGGACTTGACTACGAGCAGTACTTC CASSSGLDYEQYF
TRBJ1-1 - TRBD1 TRBV5-1 TGCGCCAGCACGACAGGGGCGGACACTGAAGCTTTCTTT CASTTGADTEAFF
TRBJ2-1 - TRBD2 TRBV7-2 TGTGCCAGCAGCCTGGTGACTAGCGGGAGGACGCATGAGCAGTTCTTC CASSLVTSGRTHEQFF
TRBJ2-3 - - TRBV7-6 TGTGCCAGCAGCGTTCTGGGCGGAGGAGATACGCAGTATTTT CASSVLGGGDTQYF
TRBJ2-7 - - TRBV5-4 TGTGCCAGCAGCTTGGAAGGGGAAGGCTCCTACGAGCAGTACTTC CASSLEGEGSYEQYF
TRBJ1-3 once - TRBV5-4 TGTGCCAGCAGCTTGGGTTTCGGCTCTGGAAACACCATATATTTT CASSLGFGSGNTIYF
TRBJ2-1 - - TRBV6-5 TGTGCCAGCAGTTACTCTTGGAGTGGCAATGAGCAGTTCTTC CASSYSWSGNEQFF
TRBJ2-1 - TRBD2 TRBV5-1 TGCGCCAGCAGCTTGGATGTAGCGGGCCCCTACAATGAGCAGTTCTTC CASSLDVAGPYNEQFF
TRBJ2-3 - TRBD2 TRBV13 TGTGCCAGCAGCCCCACGCTAGCGGGTGGATCGGATACGCAGTATTTT CASSPTLAGGSDTQYF
TRBJ2-1 - TRBD2 TRBV19 TGTGCCAGTAGTACCGGGACTAGCGGGAGTTTCAATGAGCAGTTCTTC CASSTGTSGSFNEQFF
TRBJ2-5 few - TRBV11-1 TGTGCCAGCAGCCCCCGACAGACGGAGACCCAGTACTTC CASSPRQTETQYF
TRBJ1-1 - - TRBV27 TGTGCCAGCAGTTTTGGTGATCAGACTGAAGCTTTCTTT CASSFGDQTEAFF
TRBJ2-7 - - TRBV6-6 TGTGCCAGCAGTTTCGGGAGCTCCTACGAGCAGTACTTC CASSFGSSYEQYF
TRBJ2-3 once - TRBV4-1 TGCGCCAGCAGCCAAGTTTTGTCTAGCACAGATACGCAGTATTTT CASSQVLSSTDTQYF